This is a list of T cell receptor beta chains from one sample in a study of CD8 T cells in ankylosing spondylitis. TCRdb re-analysed the 5' RACE reads in MiXCR, keeping a single row per CDR3 protein. The sample has about 210,000 distinct CDR3 sequences, just under 7.5% seen once; the top ten hold over 12%. Sequenced input: blood, either unsorted or a sorted T cell fraction (not recorded which). The receptor source for this set is a male donor with ankylosing spondylitis. CDR3s include the opening cysteine and the closing phenylalanine or tryptophan. Fields, in order: J gene, D gene, clone size, V gene, CDR3 DNA, CDR3 protein. The D gene is left open where the match is weak. Expanded clones get a size class; other rows say once, few or many, or leave the size out.

j_gene: TRBJ2-7
d_gene: TRBD2
abundance: many
v_gene: TRBV20-1
CDR3nt: TGCAGTGCTAGAGATAGGCTAGCGGGAACCTACGAGCAGTACTTC
CDR3aa: CSARDRLAGTYEQYF

j_gene: TRBJ2-2
d_gene: TRBD2
abundance: many
v_gene: TRBV2
CDR3nt: TGTGCCAAAAAGACTAGCGGGATTGTTGGGGAGCTGTTTTTT
CDR3aa: CAKKTSGIVGELFF

j_gene: TRBJ2-1
d_gene: TRBD1
abundance: few
v_gene: TRBV18
CDR3nt: TGTGCCAGCTCACCGAAGTGGACAGGGTACTACAATGAGCAGTTCTTC
CDR3aa: CASSPKWTGYYNEQFF

j_gene: TRBJ1-1
d_gene: NA
abundance: many
v_gene: TRBV6-5
CDR3nt: TGTGGCAGCAGAGTTAACACTGAAGCTTTCTTT
CDR3aa: CGSRVNTEAFF

j_gene: TRBJ2-5
d_gene: NA
abundance: many
v_gene: TRBV27
CDR3nt: TGTGCCAGCGGTAACCAGGGCTATCAAGAGACCCAGTACTTC
CDR3aa: CASGNQGYQETQYF

j_gene: TRBJ2-5
d_gene: NA
abundance: few
v_gene: TRBV20-1
CDR3nt: TGCAGTGCTAGAGATTCAGTACCGCGCGTCCGGAAGACCCAGTACTTC
CDR3aa: CSARDSVPRVRKTQYF

j_gene: TRBJ1-4
d_gene: TRBD1
abundance: many
v_gene: TRBV6-2/TRBV6-3
CDR3nt: TGTGCCAGCAGTCCCGGACAGGGACCGGTTCGTGAAAAACTGTTTTTT
CDR3aa: CASSPGQGPVREKLFF

j_gene: TRBJ2-7
d_gene: NA
abundance: many
v_gene: TRBV11-2
CDR3nt: TGTGCCAGCAGCTTAGCCGCCGCCTCCGAGCAGTACTTC
CDR3aa: CASSLAAASEQYF

j_gene: TRBJ2-6
d_gene: NA
abundance: many
v_gene: TRBV18
CDR3nt: TGTGCCAGCTCACCACTCTCTCGCTTCTCCTCTGGGGCCAACGTCCTGACTTTC
CDR3aa: CASSPLSRFSSGANVLTF

j_gene: TRBJ2-2
d_gene: NA
abundance: NA
v_gene: TRBV6-5
CDR3nt: TGTGCCAGCAGTTACCCACAGGCACCCACCGGGGAGCTGTTTTTT
CDR3aa: CASSYPQAPTGELFF

j_gene: TRBJ2-5
d_gene: NA
abundance: many
v_gene: TRBV11-2
CDR3nt: TGTGCCAGCAGTCACGGGGGGACCCAGTACTTC
CDR3aa: CASSHGGTQYF

j_gene: TRBJ2-1
d_gene: NA
abundance: few
v_gene: TRBV25-1
CDR3nt: TGTGCCAGCGGTTCAAGGGACCTCTACAATGAGCAGTTCTTC
CDR3aa: CASGSRDLYNEQFF

j_gene: TRBJ2-1
d_gene: TRBD2
abundance: many
v_gene: TRBV2
CDR3nt: TGTGCCAGCAGCGGACTAGCGGGAGAAATGGAGCAGTTCTTC
CDR3aa: CASSGLAGEMEQFF

j_gene: TRBJ2-2
d_gene: TRBD2
abundance: NA
v_gene: TRBV7-6
CDR3nt: TGTGCCAGCAGCTTACCTGGGGTAGCGGGAGAAGGTACCGGGGAGCTGTTTTTT
CDR3aa: CASSLPGVAGEGTGELFF

j_gene: TRBJ1-2
d_gene: NA
abundance: many
v_gene: TRBV7-9
CDR3nt: TGTGCCAGCAGCTACGGCGGGACGGGATATGGCTACACCTTC
CDR3aa: CASSYGGTGYGYTF

j_gene: TRBJ2-1
d_gene: TRBD1
abundance: few
v_gene: TRBV12-3/TRBV12-4
CDR3nt: TGTGCCAGCAACCAGGACAGGTTCTCCTACAATGAGCAGTTCTTC
CDR3aa: CASNQDRFSYNEQFF

j_gene: TRBJ2-7
d_gene: NA
abundance: few
v_gene: TRBV6-1
CDR3nt: TGTGCCAGCAGTGAAGCTGAATCTTGGGACTGGTCTACAGTCTACGAGCAGTACTTC
CDR3aa: CASSEAESWDWSTVYEQYF

j_gene: TRBJ1-6
d_gene: NA
abundance: many
v_gene: TRBV7-9
CDR3nt: TGTGCCAGCAGCTCCGGCGGTTGGGCCCTCCACTTT
CDR3aa: CASSSGGWALHF

j_gene: TRBJ1-4
d_gene: TRBD1
abundance: many
v_gene: TRBV29-1
CDR3nt: TGCAGCGTTGAGGGACAGAAAATCCCCGGCCCTGGTGAAAAACTGTTTTTT
CDR3aa: CSVEGQKIPGPGEKLFF

j_gene: TRBJ2-5
d_gene: TRBD1
abundance: many
v_gene: TRBV28
CDR3nt: TGTGCCAGCAGGGACAGGATGGTTAAGACCCAGTACTTC
CDR3aa: CASRDRMVKTQYF

j_gene: TRBJ1-1
d_gene: NA
abundance: many
v_gene: TRBV28
CDR3nt: TGTGCCAGCAGTGGTACGGCCATGAACACTGAAGCTTTCTTT
CDR3aa: CASSGTAMNTEAFF

j_gene: TRBJ2-1
d_gene: NA
abundance: NA
v_gene: TRBV19
CDR3nt: TGTGCCAGTAGCCCCAGGACTAATCGAATGGACGATGAGCAGTTCTTC
CDR3aa: CASSPRTNRMDDEQFF

j_gene: TRBJ2-2
d_gene: TRBD2
abundance: NA
v_gene: TRBV29-1
CDR3nt: TGCAGCGTTGAAGGACTAGCGGGTACGAACACCGGGGAGCTGTTTTTT
CDR3aa: CSVEGLAGTNTGELFF

j_gene: TRBJ1-1
d_gene: NA
abundance: medium-sized
v_gene: TRBV2
CDR3nt: TGTGCCAGTCGATGGGGACCCCGAGGGACTGAAGCTTTCTTT
CDR3aa: CASRWGPRGTEAFF

j_gene: TRBJ1-1
d_gene: NA
abundance: many
v_gene: TRBV4-1
CDR3nt: TGCGCCAGCGGAATAAAGAACACTGAAGCTTTCTTT
CDR3aa: CASGIKNTEAFF

j_gene: TRBJ2-2
d_gene: TRBD2
abundance: few
v_gene: TRBV4-3
CDR3nt: TGCGCCAGCAGCCGACTACTAGCGGGATTACCGAAGGAGGGCGGGGAGCTGTTTTTT
CDR3aa: CASSRLLAGLPKEGGELFF

j_gene: TRBJ2-4
d_gene: NA
abundance: many
v_gene: TRBV12-3/TRBV12-4
CDR3nt: TGTGCCAGCAGTTTAGGCGCAGGTCGCGCCAAAAACATTCAGTACTTC
CDR3aa: CASSLGAGRAKNIQYF

j_gene: TRBJ2-3
d_gene: NA
abundance: NA
v_gene: TRBV27
CDR3nt: TGTGCCAGTACGAACACAGATACGCAGTATTTT
CDR3aa: CASTNTDTQYF

j_gene: TRBJ2-3
d_gene: NA
abundance: many
v_gene: TRBV15
CDR3nt: TGTGCCACCAGCAGAGTCAGAGCGGATACCCGCACAGATACGCAGTATTTT
CDR3aa: CATSRVRADTRTDTQYF

j_gene: TRBJ2-7
d_gene: NA
abundance: many
v_gene: TRBV29-1
CDR3nt: TGCAGCGTTGAGATCGGGCGGACGGACATCGACGAGCAGTACTTC
CDR3aa: CSVEIGRTDIDEQYF

j_gene: TRBJ1-2
d_gene: NA
abundance: many
v_gene: TRBV28
CDR3nt: TGTGCCAGCAGTTTGAGGGGAGTCTATGGCTACACCTTC
CDR3aa: CASSLRGVYGYTF

j_gene: TRBJ2-7
d_gene: NA
abundance: few
v_gene: TRBV20-1
CDR3nt: TGCAGCGAAGCCAGGGATCTTACCTACGAGCAGTACTTC
CDR3aa: CSEARDLTYEQYF

j_gene: TRBJ2-7
d_gene: NA
abundance: few
v_gene: TRBV18
CDR3nt: TGTGCCAGCTCACCACCGGTCCGTGAGGTAGGGGAGCAGTACTTC
CDR3aa: CASSPPVREVGEQYF

j_gene: TRBJ1-2
d_gene: NA
abundance: many
v_gene: TRBV29-1
CDR3nt: TGCGGCTGTTGGGATTGGGGGGCCCAGGGCTACACCTTC
CDR3aa: CGCWDWGAQGYTF

j_gene: TRBJ2-7
d_gene: NA
abundance: many
v_gene: TRBV7-9
CDR3nt: TGTGCCAGCATACAAGTAGGGAAGGGAGCCTACGAGCAGTACTTC
CDR3aa: CASIQVGKGAYEQYF

j_gene: TRBJ2-2
d_gene: NA
abundance: many
v_gene: TRBV20-1
CDR3nt: TGCAGTGCCATCCCCCAGGGACCCGGGGAGCTGTTTTTT
CDR3aa: CSAIPQGPGELFF